Described below is a single T cell receptor (beta chain) sequence and its context. The sample originates from a study of cytomegalovirus exposure and HLA in healthy donors. In the PCR, 60 Vbeta and 13 Jbeta primers were used. TCRdb keeps only in-frame clones here, not all; method: immunoSEQ multiplex PCR. The table lists 150,000 to 200,000 clones, approximately 79% of them singletons. CDR1 and CDR2 from the germline V gene are GTSNPN and SVGIG (reference sequence). V gave up 1 base and J gave up 7 bases; unmatched junction bases: 9. The CDR3 sequence is 15 residues long. The source of this sequence is a woman younger than 45 in good health and CMV-seropositive. This chain connects TRBV30 to TRBJ2-1; 8 bases line up with TRBD1. What was sequenced was PBMCs. CDR3 sequence (DNA): TGTGCCTGGAGTGCAGGGACAGGCCCCCTAAATGAGCAGTTCTTC. Protein product: CAWSAGTGPLNEQFF.